This TCR beta chain was sequenced in a study of radiation and T cells in renal cell carcinoma. Trimming shortened V by 3 bases and J by 1 base, and 12 bases separated the two germline ends. The CDR3 contains 15 residues. CDR1 is SGDLS and CDR2 is YYNGEE in the germline V gene. This sample's time point: blood 4 weeks post-SBRT, at nephrectomy. This sample's treatment: 15 Gy SBRT to primary tumor, nephrectomy 4 weeks later. Serial blood draws occurred at baseline and 2 and 4 weeks post-SBRT. The patient's renal cell carcinoma had clear cell pathology. Sequencing was performed with immunoSEQ multiplex PCR; in TCRdb, only in-frame clones are kept and a portion is missing. The sample lists under 100,000 clones; roughly 82% were seen once.

The genes are TRBV9 and TRBJ2-3; tentative D call: TRBD1 (5 bases). This sample comprised blood, obtained from a patient whose treatment included radiotherapy and nephrectomy. The clonotype originates from a man in his sixties with renal cell carcinoma. This CDR3 reads CASSDPPQGTDTQYF. Here the CDR3 DNA reads TGTGCCAGCAGCGACCCCCCACAGGGCACAGATACGCAGTATTTT. Combining the CDR3 with reference TRBV9 and TRBJ2-3 gives the whole variable domain DSGVTQTPKHLITATGQRVTLRCSPRSGDLSVYWYQQSLDQGLQFLIQYYNGEERAKGNILERFSAQQFPDLHSELNLSSLELGDSALYFCASSDPPQGTDTQYFGPGTRLTVL.